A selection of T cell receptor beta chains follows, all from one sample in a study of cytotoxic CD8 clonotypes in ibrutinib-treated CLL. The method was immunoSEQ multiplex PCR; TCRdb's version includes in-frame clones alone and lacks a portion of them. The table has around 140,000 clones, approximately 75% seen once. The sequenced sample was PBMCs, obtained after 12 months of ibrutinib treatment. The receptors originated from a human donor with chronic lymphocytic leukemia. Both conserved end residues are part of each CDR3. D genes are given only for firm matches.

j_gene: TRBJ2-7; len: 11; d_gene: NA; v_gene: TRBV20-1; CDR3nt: TGCAGTGCTACATCCAACTACGAGCAGTACTTC; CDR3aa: CSATSNYEQYF
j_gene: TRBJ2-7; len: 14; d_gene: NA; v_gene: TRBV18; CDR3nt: TGTGCCAGCTCGACGCGAGAACTAAATCACGAGCAGTACTTC; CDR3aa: CASSTRELNHEQYF
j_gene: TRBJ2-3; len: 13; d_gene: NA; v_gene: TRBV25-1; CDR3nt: TGTGCCAGCAGTGAGTTGGGGACAGATACGCAGTATTTT; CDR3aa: CASSELGTDTQYF
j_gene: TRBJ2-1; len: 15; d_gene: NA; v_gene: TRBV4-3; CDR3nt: TGCGCCAGCAGCCAAGATCTGAGGGATGGCAATGAGCAGTTCTTC; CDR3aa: CASSQDLRDGNEQFF
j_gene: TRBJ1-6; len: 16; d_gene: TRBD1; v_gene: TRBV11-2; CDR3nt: TGTGCCAGCACCTTTCAGGGGGAGCTACGAATCTCACCCCTCCACTTT; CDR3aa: CASTFQGELRISPLHF
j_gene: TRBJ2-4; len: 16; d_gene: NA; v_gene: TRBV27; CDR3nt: TGTGCCAGCAGTTTAGGAGGGACCATTGCCAAAAACATTCAGTACTTC; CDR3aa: CASSLGGTIAKNIQYF
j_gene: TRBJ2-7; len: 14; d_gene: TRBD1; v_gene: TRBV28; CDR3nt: TGTGCCAGCAGTCCCCATGGACAGGGGGCCGAGCAGTACTTC; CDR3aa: CASSPHGQGAEQYF
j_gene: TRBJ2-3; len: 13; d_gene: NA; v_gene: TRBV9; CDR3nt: TGTGCCAGCAGCGTGGTTGTGGCGGATACGCAGTATTTT; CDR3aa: CASSVVVADTQYF
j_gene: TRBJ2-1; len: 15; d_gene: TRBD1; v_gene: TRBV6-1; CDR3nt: TGTGCCAGCAGTCGGGACAGGGGGATATGGAATGAGCAGTTCTTC; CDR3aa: CASSRDRGIWNEQFF
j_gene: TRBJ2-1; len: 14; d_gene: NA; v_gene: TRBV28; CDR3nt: TGTGCCAGCAGTTTTGGGACGGTTCACAATGAGCAGTTCTTC; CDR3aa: CASSFGTVHNEQFF
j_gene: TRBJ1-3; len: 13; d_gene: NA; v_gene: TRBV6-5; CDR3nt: TGTGCCAGCAGAAAACAGGGTGGAAACACCATATATTTT; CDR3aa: CASRKQGGNTIYF
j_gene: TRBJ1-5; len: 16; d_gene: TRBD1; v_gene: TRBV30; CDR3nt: TGTGCCTGGAGTGCGGACAGGGGATTTAGCAATCAGCCCCAGCATTTT; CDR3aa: CAWSADRGFSNQPQHF
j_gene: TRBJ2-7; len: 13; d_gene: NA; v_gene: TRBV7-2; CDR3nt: TGTGCCAGCAGCTTAGTTGCAGCGAACGAGCAGTACTTC; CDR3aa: CASSLVAANEQYF
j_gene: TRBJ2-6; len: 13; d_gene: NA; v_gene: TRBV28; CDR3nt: TGTGCCAGCTTCTCCGGGGGGGCCAACGTCCTGACTTTC; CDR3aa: CASFSGGANVLTF
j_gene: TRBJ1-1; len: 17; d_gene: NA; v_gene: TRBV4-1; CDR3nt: TGCGCCAGCAGCCAAGAGTGGCTTTCATCCCCGAACACTGAAGCTTTCTTT; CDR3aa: CASSQEWLSSPNTEAFF
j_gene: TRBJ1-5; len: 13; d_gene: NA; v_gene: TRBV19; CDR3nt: TGTGCCAGTAGTATATTGGAGAATCAGCCCCAGCATTTT; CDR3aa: CASSILENQPQHF
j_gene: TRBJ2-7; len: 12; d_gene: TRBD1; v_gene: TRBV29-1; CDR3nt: TGCAGCGTGGCCGGGACAGGGGACGAGCAGTACTTC; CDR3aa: CSVAGTGDEQYF
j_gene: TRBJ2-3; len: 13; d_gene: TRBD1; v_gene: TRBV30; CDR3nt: TGTGCCTGGAGGGACAGGGGGACAGATACGCAGTATTTT; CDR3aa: CAWRDRGTDTQYF
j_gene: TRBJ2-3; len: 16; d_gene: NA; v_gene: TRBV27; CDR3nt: TGTGCCAGCAGGGCTCAAGGCGCCCTCCGTGTAGATACGCAGTATTTT; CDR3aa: CASRAQGALRVDTQYF
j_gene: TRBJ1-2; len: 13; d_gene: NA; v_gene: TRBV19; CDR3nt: TGTGCCAGTAGTATGGAAGGGGTAACGGGCTACACCTTC; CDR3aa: CASSMEGVTGYTF